This passage covers 25 T cell receptor beta chains from one sample sequenced in a study of shared clonotypes between healthy human individuals. Assay: immunoSEQ multiplex PCR; the TCRdb copy retains only in-frame clones and omits some. The sample shows approximately 1.5 million clones, around 98% of them seen only once. The sequenced sample was naive CD4+ T cells sorted from blood. The subset denotes: CD45RA+ positively selected. Source of these receptors: a man aged 25 to 45 in good health.

This chain links TRBV29-1 with TRBJ1-1, with D perhaps TRBD1 (5 bases). CDR1 and CDR2 from the germline V gene are SQVTM and ANQGSEA. The length of the CDR3 is 13 residues. V lost 5 bases and J 2 bases, leaving 12 bases between the germline ends. The CDR3 loop reads CSVNQGGNTEAFF. Written as DNA, the CDR3 is TGCAGCGTTAATCAGGGAGGTAACACTGAAGCTTTCTTT.

The V gene is TRBV28, the J gene TRBJ2-7, with D possibly called TRBD1 or TRBD2 (5 bases each). Looked up from germline, CDR1 is MDHEN and CDR2 is SYDVKM. There are 15 residues in the CDR3. Between the trimmed V and J ends, which lost 6 bases and 6 bases, there was a span of 21 bases. CDR3 DNA: TGTGCCAGCAGCGAAGGGACGACGCTTCAGTTCGAGCAGTACTTC. Translated, it gives CASSEGTTLQFEQYF.

Regarding this clone: This same CDR3 is encoded by further DNA sequences in the sample. V usage is TRBV29-1 and J usage is TRBJ2-5; a possible D gene is TRBD1 (6 bases). V lost 4 bases to trimming and J lost 5 bases, with 8 bases between them. Germline assignment: CDR1 SQVTM and CDR2 ANQGSEA. CDR3 length equals 11 residues. CDR3 sequence reads: CSVAQGETQYF. DNA for the CDR3: TGCAGCGTTGCCCAGGGGGAGACCCAGTACTTC.

A remark on this clone: The sample carries other DNA sequences with the same CDR3. This chain uses TRBV5-1 with TRBJ1-3; D unclear. The V end lost 3 bases, the J end lost 3 bases, and 4 bases lay between the germline ends. This CDR3 has 12 residues. The germline V gene has CDR1 SGHRS and CDR2 YFSETQ. CDR3 sequence: CASSSGGNTIYF. In DNA form, the CDR3 reads TGCGCCAGCAGCTCCGGTGGAAACACCATATATTTT.

Only one count was recorded for this clone. The junction and the germline gene differ at one end; a read error may be behind it. The J gene is TRBJ1-2, the V gene TRBV10-3, with 8 bases that match TRBD1. There are 12 residues in the CDR3. Germline-derived CDR1 and CDR2 are ENHRY and SYGVKD. The CDR3: CAISPGQDGYTF. CDR3 nucleotide sequence: TGTGCCATCAGCCCGGGACAGGATGGTTACACCTTC.

This clone was counted a single time. Other DNA sequences from this sample encode an identical CDR3 as well. This chain links TRBV5-1 with TRBJ2-7, with 10 bases fitting TRBD2. V lost 0 bases and J lost 3; bases outside the gene matches: 6. This CDR3 contains 16 residues. Germline values: CDR1 SGHRS, CDR2 YFSETQ. The CDR3 region has the DNA TGCGCCAGCAGCTTGGGGTTAGCGGGGGGTGTCTACGAGCAGTACTTC. This codes for CASSLGLAGGVYEQYF.

The rearrangement links TRBV18 to TRBJ2-7; D remains unclear. Trimming removed 2 bases at V and 1 base at J, with 12 bases between. The germline CDR1 and CDR2 sequences are KGHSH and LQKENI. The CDR3 is 15 residues long. The CDR3 loop reads CASSPVEVSSYEQYF. DNA of the CDR3: TGTGCCAGCTCACCAGTAGAGGTTTCGTCCTACGAGCAGTACTTC.

This chain links TRBV19 with TRBJ2-7, with D possibly called TRBD1 or TRBD2 (5 bases each). Trimming stripped 3 bases from V and 6 bases from J, with 15 bases between. This CDR3 has 14 amino acids. Per germline, CDR1 LNHDA and CDR2 SQIVND (reference sequence). The CDR3: CASSMAAWGSEQYF. The CDR3 DNA sequence: TGTGCCAGTAGTATGGCGGCCTGGGGGAGCGAGCAGTACTTC. Using reference TRBV19 and TRBJ2-7 for the parts outside the CDR3, the full variable domain is DGGITQSPKYLFRKEGQNVTLSCEQNLNHDAMYWYRQDPGQGLRLIYYSQIVNDFQKGDIAEGYSVSREKKESFPLTVTSAQKNPTAFYLCASSMAAWGSEQYFGPGTRLTVT.

The chain links TRBV9 to TRBJ2-7, with D unresolved. V dropped 0 bases and J dropped 1 base, with 8 bases sitting between them. The CDR3 is 14 residues long. Germline V CDR1 and CDR2: SGDLS, YYNGEE. In nucleotides, the CDR3 is TGTGCCAGCAGCGTAGAGGCGGTTTCCTACGAGCAGTACTTC. Its translation: CASSVEAVSYEQYF.

The rearrangement links TRBV4-1 to TRBJ1-4, with 7 bases fitting TRBD1. Per germline, CDR1 MGHRA and CDR2 YSYEKL. The length of the CDR3 is 15 residues. The trim removed 0 bases at V and 7 bases at J, leaving 5 bases unmatched. The CDR3: CASSQEQGQAEKLFF. DNA for the CDR3: TGCGCCAGCAGCCAAGAACAGGGGCAGGCTGAAAAACTGTTTTTT.

This chain uses TRBV28 with TRBJ1-5, with D uncertain. The CDR3 runs 15 residues. V was trimmed by 10 bases and J by 9 bases, leaving 25 bases between them. Germline assignment: CDR1 MDHEN and CDR2 SYDVKM. CDR3 DNA sequence: TGTGCCACCGAAGGACCTATTGGAGATTTAGGGCCCCAGCATTTT. Encoded protein: CATEGPIGDLGPQHF. Full variable domain (remainder filled in from reference TRBV28 and TRBJ1-5): DVKVTQSSRYLVKRTGEKVFLECVQDMDHENMFWYRQDPGLGLRLIYFSYDVKMKEKGDIPEGYSVSREKKERFSLILESASTNQTSMYLCATEGPIGDLGPQHFGDGTRLSIL.

The genes are TRBV7-2 and TRBJ2-1; tentatively, D is TRBD1 (6 bases). Trimming took off 5 bases at V and 9 bases at J, with 23 bases between the two ends. This CDR3 comprises 16 residues. Germline CDR1 and CDR2: SGHTA and FQGNSA. CDR3 sequence: CASSRPDSGSRVEQFF. The CDR3 bases are TGTGCCAGCAGCCGCCCGGACAGCGGAAGTAGAGTTGAGCAGTTCTTC.

V and J are TRBV5-4 and TRBJ2-3, with TRBD2 matching 10 bases. Germline V CDR1 and CDR2: SGHNT, YYREEE (reference sequence). J gave up 14 bases and V 0 bases, and 12 bases lay outside the gene matches. This CDR3 is built from 15 residues. DNA for the CDR3: TGTGCCAGCAGCTTGGAAAGCGGGAGGGCCCACTCGGGGTATTTT. This encodes CASSLESGRAHSGYF.

The gene calls are TRBV29-1 and TRBJ2-3; D gene ambiguous. The CDR3 runs 12 residues. The germline V gene encodes CDR1 SQVTM and CDR2 ANQGSEA. The V end lost 6 bases, the J end lost 3 bases, and 10 bases lay between the germline ends. The CDR3 DNA reads TGCAGCGTGGCGATTGGGACAGATACGCAGTATTTT. Encoded protein: CSVAIGTDTQYF.

In the case of this clone: This same CDR3 is encoded by further DNA sequences in the sample. V usage is TRBV9 and J usage is TRBJ2-1, with unresolved D. Germline CDR1 SGDLS, CDR2 YYNGEE. V lost 0 bases and J 7 bases, leaving 8 bases between the germline ends. This CDR3 has 13 residues. DNA for the CDR3: TGTGCCAGCAGCGTAGGTGGGGTTAATGAGCAGTTCTTC. This translates into CASSVGGVNEQFF.

The sample holds one count of this clone. The chain recombines TRBV7-9 with TRBJ1-5; 8 bases line up with TRBD1. This CDR3 contains 18 residues. Germline V CDR1 and CDR2: SEHNR, FQNEAQ (reference sequence). The junction had 19 bases not matched to a gene; V was cut back by 1 base and J by 11 bases. DNA for the CDR3: TGTGCCAGCAGCTTAGGGTTATTGGACAGGGATTCTCCGAGGGCCCAGCATTTT. This encodes CASSLGLLDRDSPRAQHF.

This sequence joins TRBV7-9 and TRBJ1-1; 10 bases fit TRBD1. J lost 10 bases, V lost 5 bases, and 13 bases had no gene match. The CDR3 loop spans 15 amino acids. Per the germline V gene, CDR1 is SEHNR and CDR2 is FQNEAQ (reference sequence). CDR3 DNA sequence: TGTGCCAGCAGCACCTCCGGGACAGGGGATTATGGAGCTTTCTTT. Its translation is CASSTSGTGDYGAFF.

The V call is TRBV7-8, the J call TRBJ2-7; 9 nucleotides match TRBD1. Per the germline V gene, CDR1 is SGHVS and CDR2 is FQNEAQ. Trimming removed 5 bases from V and 3 bases from J; junction bases left unmatched: 8. CDR3 length: 15 amino acids. Here the CDR3 DNA reads TGTGCCAGCAGCGAGGGGACAGGGTCCTACTACGAGCAGTACTTC. Residues: CASSEGTGSYYEQYF.

This clone appeared once. The V gene is TRBV7-8, the J gene TRBJ2-5, with 11 bases lining up with TRBD2. After removal of 6 bases from V and 9 bases from J, the junction contained 6 bases not matched to a gene. Per the germline V gene, CDR1 is SGHVS and CDR2 is FQNEAQ. The CDR3 contains 13 residues. In nucleotides, the CDR3 is TGTGCCAGCAGGACTAGCGGGGCGGTGGCCCAGTACTTC. Translation gives CASRTSGAVAQYF.

This sequence joins TRBV2 and TRBJ1-1; 8 positions match TRBD1. Germline V gene sequence: CDR1 SNHLY, CDR2 FYNNEI. After removal of 7 bases from V and 3 bases from J, the junction contained 7 bases not matched to a gene. The CDR3 spans 14 residues. As DNA, the CDR3 is TGTGCCAGCAAAGGCGGACAGGGATACACTGAAGCTTTCTTT. Its translation: CASKGGQGYTEAFF.

V usage is TRBV19 and J usage is TRBJ2-6; D may match TRBD1 or TRBD2 (5 bases each). CDR3 length equals 18 residues. Germline-derived CDR1 and CDR2 are LNHDA and SQIVND (reference sequence). This CDR3 is CAISSPGTLASGANVLTF. CDR3 nucleotide sequence: TGTGCTATTTCCTCACCCGGGACCCTCGCCTCTGGGGCCAACGTCCTGACTTTC.

V is TRBV5-1 and J is TRBJ2-3, with 9 bases fitting TRBD2. Trimming cost V 0 bases and J 1 base; bases outside gene matches: 3. Germline CDR1 SGHRS, CDR2 YFSETQ. The CDR3 has 16 residues. CDR3 sequence (DNA): TGCGCCAGCAGCTTGGGATCTAGCGGGGGCACAGATACGCAGTATTTT. Residues: CASSLGSSGGTDTQYF.

This chain links TRBV5-5 with TRBJ2-1; 12 positions agree with TRBD1. Germline V gene sequence: CDR1 SGHKS, CDR2 YYEKEE (reference sequence). The CDR3 is 16 amino acids. V trimming: 0 bases; J trimming: 6 bases; junction bases outside the gene matches: 4. The CDR3 DNA is TGTGCCAGCAGCTTGGCGGGGACAGGGGGCAGCAATGAGCAGTTCTTC. Its translation is CASSLAGTGGSNEQFF.

The chain recombines TRBV28 with TRBJ2-7; 10 positions agree with TRBD2. CDR1 and CDR2 from the germline V gene are MDHEN and SYDVKM. This CDR3 has 21 amino acids. V trimming: 5 bases; J trimming: 4 bases; junction bases outside the gene matches: 26. CDR3 bases: TGTGCCAGCAGTGCACCCTTGTTCGGGGCAGCGGGAGGGCCGGTTTCTTACGAGCAGTACTTC. This gives the protein CASSAPLFGAAGGPVSYEQYF. Full variable domain (outside the CDR3, taken from reference TRBV28 and TRBJ2-7): DVKVTQSSRYLVKRTGEKVFLECVQDMDHENMFWYRQDPGLGLRLIYFSYDVKMKEKGDIPEGYSVSREKKERFSLILESASTNQTSMYLCASSAPLFGAAGGPVSYEQYFGPGTRLTVT.

The gene calls are TRBV6-5 and TRBJ2-3; D perhaps matches TRBD2 (6 bases). The germline CDR1 and CDR2 sequences are MNHEY and SVGAGI. Trimming cost V 6 bases and J 2 bases, with 12 bases left between them. The length of the CDR3 is 14 residues. CDR3 nucleotides: TGTGCCAGCAGCGGGGGAGACTTCACAGATACGCAGTATTTT. It yields the protein CASSGGDFTDTQYF.